This record concerns one TCR beta chain sequence. Random hexamers were used to reverse transcribe the RNA input (about 0.5 to 1 ug). TCRdb itself ran the immunoSEQ multiplex PCR reads through MiXCR, one entry per CDR3 protein. This table holds 150,000 to 250,000 distinct CDR3 sequences, about 95% found once. These data originate in a study of CD8 T cells in Susac syndrome. Germline trimming cut 6 bases from V and 5 bases from J; bases unmatched to any gene: 9. The CDR3 covers 13 residues. Germline-derived CDR1 and CDR2 are SQVTM and ANQGSEA. The J gene is TRBJ1-2, the V gene TRBV29-1; 7 bases align to TRBD1. The TCR was taken from a human donor with multiple sclerosis. The sequenced material came from CD4+ T cells from PBMCs. The CDR3 DNA follows: TGCAGCGTCACAATAGGGACAGAGTATGGCTACACCTTC. Residues: CSVTIGTEYGYTF.